The present entry profiles one T cell receptor (beta chain) with its context. The data belong to a study of blood T cell repertoires in COVID-19. Whole-study context: In each case, the material was cDNA or gDNA derived from T cells, B-cell-depleted T cells, or PBMCs.

Sequencing was performed with immunoSEQ multiplex PCR; in TCRdb, only in-frame clones are kept and a portion is missing. The table includes 120,000 to 150,000 clones, about four fifths detected once. Per the germline V gene, CDR1 is SGHRS and CDR2 is YFSETQ. V lost 0 bases and J lost 0; bases outside the gene matches: 11. CDR3 length: 19 residues. The receptor was derived from a woman of 80 years or more in a cohort sampled during active or convalescent COVID-19. The specimen was peripheral blood. The chain has TRBV5-1 and TRBJ2-4; TRBD2 matches at 8 bases. The CDR3 sequence: CASSLGLGREGLAKNIQYF. CDR3 nucleotides: TGCGCCAGCAGCTTGGGGTTGGGACGGGAGGGACTAGCCAAAAACATTCAGTACTTC. The whole variable domain, filled in from reference TRBV5-1 and TRBJ2-4, reads KAGVTQTPRYLIKTRGQQVTLSCSPISGHRSVSWYQQTPGQGLQFLFEYFSETQRNKGNFPGRFSGRQFSNSRSEMNVSTLELGDSALYLCASSLGLGREGLAKNIQYFGAGTRLSVL.